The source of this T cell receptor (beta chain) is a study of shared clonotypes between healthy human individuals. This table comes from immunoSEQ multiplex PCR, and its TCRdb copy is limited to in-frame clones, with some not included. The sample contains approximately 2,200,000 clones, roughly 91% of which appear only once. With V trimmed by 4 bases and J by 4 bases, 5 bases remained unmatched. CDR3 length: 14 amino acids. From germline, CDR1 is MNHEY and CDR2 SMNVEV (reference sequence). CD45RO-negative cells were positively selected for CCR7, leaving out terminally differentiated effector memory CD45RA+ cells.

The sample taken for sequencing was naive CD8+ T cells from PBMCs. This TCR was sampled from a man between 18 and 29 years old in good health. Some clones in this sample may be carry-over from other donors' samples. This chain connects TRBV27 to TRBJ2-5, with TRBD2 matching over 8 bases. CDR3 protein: CASSSLRGGETQYF. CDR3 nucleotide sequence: TGTGCCAGCAGTTCCCTTCGGGGGGGAGAGACCCAGTACTTC.